Listed below are T cell receptor beta chains from one sample, sequenced in a study of cytotoxic CD8 clonotypes in ibrutinib-treated CLL. Clones were sequenced by immunoSEQ multiplex PCR, and TCRdb holds only the in-frame ones, with some missing. The sample comprises approximately 160,000 clones, more than 70% of which are singletons, and about 3% rests with the top ten. The sample in question was PBMCs, obtained at disease progression, from a patient treated with ibrutinib. These receptors came from a human donor with chronic lymphocytic leukemia. CDR3s include the opening cysteine and the closing phenylalanine or tryptophan. D genes are given only for firm matches. Clone size appears in some rows only: once, few, many, or a class for an expanded clone.

DNA | CDR3 | D | J | size | V
TGTGCCAGCAGCTTCGTTGCGTCAGGGGGCGGTTGGCAAGAGACCCAGTACTTC | CASSFVASGGGWQETQYF | TRBD1 | TRBJ2-5 | - | TRBV11-2
TGTGCCAGCAGCCAGGAACCGGGACTAGCGGATTACGAGCAGTACTTC | CASSQEPGLADYEQYF | TRBD2 | TRBJ2-7 | - | TRBV4-2
TGCGCCAGCAGGGAGGAATGGATCATGAACACTGAAGCTTTCTTT | CASREEWIMNTEAFF | - | TRBJ1-1 | - | TRBV5-1
TGTGCCGAAACCTCAGGAAGGGGCGGCTACACCTTC | CAETSGRGGYTF | - | TRBJ1-2 | - | TRBV5-4
TGTGCCAGCAGTTTAGGTGGGGCTGTGGAGGAGCAGTACTTC | CASSLGGAVEEQYF | - | TRBJ2-7 | - | TRBV27
TGTGCCATACCACGGGGGTCCATCTCTGGAAACACCATATATTTT | CAIPRGSISGNTIYF | - | TRBJ1-3 | - | TRBV19
TGTGCCTGGCACCGGTTTTTCGGTGAAAAACTGTTTTTT | CAWHRFFGEKLFF | - | TRBJ1-4 | - | TRBV30
TGCAGCGTTGTTTTTTCGCCGGACGGAAGCAATCAGCCCCAGCATTTT | CSVVFSPDGSNQPQHF | - | TRBJ1-5 | - | TRBV29-1
TGTGCCTCCTTCATCCTTGCTGGTGAAAAACTGTTTTTT | CASFILAGEKLFF | - | TRBJ1-4 | - | TRBV30
TGTGCCAGCAGTAAAGCTCGGACAGCGCCTGAAGCTTTCTTT | CASSKARTAPEAFF | - | TRBJ1-1 | - | TRBV6-5
TGTGCCTGGAGTACTAGCTCCTACGAGCAGTACTTC | CAWSTSSYEQYF | - | TRBJ2-7 | once | TRBV30
TGTGCCAGCAGCTTTGAGGGTTATAGCAATCAGCCCCAGCATTTT | CASSFEGYSNQPQHF | - | TRBJ1-5 | - | TRBV7-2
TGTGCCAGCAGTTACTCGCCGACAGACTCTGGAAACACCATATATTTT | CASSYSPTDSGNTIYF | - | TRBJ1-3 | - | TRBV6-5
TGTGCCAGCAGCTTACAGTCCGGGCCTGAAGCTTTCTTT | CASSLQSGPEAFF | - | TRBJ1-1 | - | TRBV7-9
TGTGCCAGCAGCTTACGGGCAGGGGCCGACTATGGCTACACCTTC | CASSLRAGADYGYTF | - | TRBJ1-2 | - | TRBV7-3
TGTGCCAGCAGAATAGCGGGAGTGAGAGATACGCAGTATTTT | CASRIAGVRDTQYF | TRBD2 | TRBJ2-3 | - | TRBV28
TGTGCCAGCAATGTTCCTAGCACAGATACGCAGTATTTT | CASNVPSTDTQYF | - | TRBJ2-3 | - | TRBV6-1
TGTGCCAGCAGGACCTGGAGGAAAAATCAGCCCCAGCATTTT | CASRTWRKNQPQHF | - | TRBJ1-5 | - | TRBV28
TGTGCCTGGAGTGTAATAAGCGGGAGGCCCGGCACCGGGGAGCTGTTTTTT | CAWSVISGRPGTGELFF | TRBD2 | TRBJ2-2 | - | TRBV30
TGCAGCGTGGAATTACAGGAGTGGAGCACTGAAGCTTTCTTT | CSVELQEWSTEAFF | - | TRBJ1-1 | - | TRBV29-1
TGTGCCAGTAGTAACTGGGCGGGCCTTAGGGATACGCAGTATTTT | CASSNWAGLRDTQYF | - | TRBJ2-3 | - | TRBV19
TGTGCCAGCAGCCAACAGGGGGCGCAGGTCTACGAGCAGTACTTC | CASSQQGAQVYEQYF | TRBD1 | TRBJ2-7 | - | TRBV5-6
TGTGCCAGCATGTCCGGGACAGGGCTCAATGAGCAGTTCTTC | CASMSGTGLNEQFF | TRBD1 | TRBJ2-1 | - | TRBV7-2
TGTGCCAGCAGCCAAGATCCCCTAGCGGGAGTTACCTCCTCTGGGGCCAACGTCCTGACTTTC | CASSQDPLAGVTSSGANVLTF | TRBD2 | TRBJ2-6 | - | TRBV14
TGTGCCACCCACGTCTTCAATCAGCCCCAGCATTTT | CATHVFNQPQHF | - | TRBJ1-5 | - | TRBV6-1
TGCGCCAGCAGCTTGGACGTAGTCGGGGACACCATATATTTT | CASSLDVVGDTIYF | - | TRBJ1-3 | once | TRBV5-1
TGCAGTTGTGGAATGAACACTGAAGCTTTCTTT | CSCGMNTEAFF | - | TRBJ1-1 | - | TRBV20-1
TGCGCCAGCAGTACAATTCTCCTCTTAGGGCAGGTGCCGAATAACTATGGCTACACCTTC | CASSTILLLGQVPNNYGYTF | - | TRBJ1-2 | - | TRBV4-1